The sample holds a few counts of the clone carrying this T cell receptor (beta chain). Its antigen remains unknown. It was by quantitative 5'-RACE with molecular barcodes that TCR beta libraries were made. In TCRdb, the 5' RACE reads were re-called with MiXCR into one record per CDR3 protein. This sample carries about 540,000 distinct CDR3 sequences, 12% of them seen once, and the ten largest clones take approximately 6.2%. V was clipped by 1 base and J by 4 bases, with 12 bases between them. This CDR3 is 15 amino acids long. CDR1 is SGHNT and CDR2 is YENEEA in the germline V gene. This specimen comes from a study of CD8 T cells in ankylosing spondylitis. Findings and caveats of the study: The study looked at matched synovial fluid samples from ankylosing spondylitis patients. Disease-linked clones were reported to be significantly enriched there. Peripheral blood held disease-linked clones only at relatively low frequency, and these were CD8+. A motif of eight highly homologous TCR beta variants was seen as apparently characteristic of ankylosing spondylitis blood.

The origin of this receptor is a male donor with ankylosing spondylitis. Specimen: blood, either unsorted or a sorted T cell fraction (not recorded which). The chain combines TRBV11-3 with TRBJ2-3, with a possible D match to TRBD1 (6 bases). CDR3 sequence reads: CASSLAGVVPDTQYF. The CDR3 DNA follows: TGTGCCAGCAGCTTAGCAGGGGTCGTCCCAGATACGCAGTATTTT.